This TCR beta chain was identified in a study of blood T cell repertoires in COVID-19. About the study: Italy, Spain and the United States were the sources of the convalescent and acute COVID-19 samples.

Under the authors' procedure: Nucleated cell counts were estimated from reference gene primer amplification. Here immunoSEQ multiplex PCR was the method, and the copy in TCRdb shows in-frame clones only, minus some. V and J calls plus clone size are reproduced from that table; the DNA served to infer D and trimming. In the table there are 200,000 to 300,000 clones, 91% of which are singletons. Per germline, CDR1 SGHNT and CDR2 YYREEE (reference sequence). V was clipped by 0 bases and J by 7 bases; unmatched bases: 5. The CDR3 loop spans 16 amino acids. This clone was observed a single time. Sample: peripheral blood. This sequence joins TRBV5-4 and TRBJ2-1; TRBD2 matches at 12 bases. The sequence was collected from a young adult with COVID-19, enrolled during active disease. Written as DNA, the CDR3 is TGTGCCAGCAGCTTGGGACTAGCGGGAGAAGGGAATGAGCAGTTCTTC. Amino acid sequence: CASSLGLAGEGNEQFF.